These T cell receptor beta chains were read from a single sample in a study of blood T cell repertoires in COVID-19. Repertoires were generated with immunoSEQ multiplex PCR, while TCRdb's copy carries only in-frame clones and drops some. The repertoire holds roughly 20,000 clones, with more than 75% as singletons. The source material was peripheral blood. These receptors came from a human donor in a cohort sampled during active COVID-19. CDR3s include the opening cysteine and the closing phenylalanine or tryptophan. D genes are given only for firm matches. Size tells how often a clone was seen (once, few, many) or the class of an expanded clone, and some rows leave it out.

NA	TRBV15	15	TRBJ1-2	NA	TGTGCCACCAGCAGAGATCGAGAAAGCTACTATGGCTACACCTTC	CATSRDRESYYGYTF
once	TRBV15	13	TRBJ2-1	TRBD2	TGTGCCACCAGGACTAGCGGGAGGGTTGAGCAGTTCTTC	CATRTSGRVEQFF
NA	TRBV10-3	17	TRBJ2-1	TRBD2	TGTGCCACCGCCCTCGGGACTAGCGGGGAGGGATCCAATGAGCAGTTCTTC	CATALGTSGEGSNEQFF
NA	TRBV4-2	16	TRBJ1-4	TRBD1	TGTGCCAGCAGCCAAGAAGGCCAGGGGGCAGGCGAAAAACTGTTTTTT	CASSQEGQGAGEKLFF
NA	TRBV19	14	TRBJ2-7	TRBD2	TGTGCCAGTAGTATGTTAGCGGGAGACTACGAGCAGTACTTC	CASSMLAGDYEQYF
NA	TRBV5-6	15	TRBJ1-3	NA	TGTGCCAGCAGGGACAGCGACTTCGCTGGAAACACCATATATTTT	CASRDSDFAGNTIYF
NA	TRBV6-6	14	TRBJ1-6	NA	TGTGCCAGCAGTTCTGCGGACTTAGATTCACCCCTCCACTTT	CASSSADLDSPLHF
NA	TRBV6-1	16	TRBJ2-3	NA	TGTGCCAGCAGTGGGGTCCTGGGTATGGGCGAGAATACGCAGTATTTT	CASSGVLGMGENTQYF
once	TRBV23-1	15	TRBJ2-7	NA	TGCGCCAGCAGGCTAACGGGAGCGGAAACCTACGAGCAGTACTTC	CASRLTGAETYEQYF
NA	TRBV7-2	15	TRBJ2-5	NA	TGTGCCAGCAGCTTATTTCCCGGGACACAAGAGACCCAGTACTTC	CASSLFPGTQETQYF
NA	TRBV28	15	TRBJ1-6	NA	TGTGCCAGCAGCTGGCGCCGAGGTGGAGCTTCACCCCTCCACTTT	CASSWRRGGASPLHF
NA	TRBV27	14	TRBJ1-1	NA	TGTGCCAGCAGTTTAAACCGAGGTATCTCTGAAGCTTTCTTT	CASSLNRGISEAFF
NA	TRBV5-6	12	TRBJ1-2	NA	TGTGCCAGCAGCTTGGATCCGTATGGCTACACCTTC	CASSLDPYGYTF
few	TRBV4-3	18	TRBJ2-7	TRBD2	TGCGCCAGCAGCCAAGATCGACTAGCGGGATTCGCTGACTACGAGCAGTACTTC	CASSQDRLAGFADYEQYF
NA	TRBV30	15	TRBJ2-1	NA	TGTGCCTGGAGTGTACGAGGGCTAGCGTACAATGAGCAGTTCTTC	CAWSVRGLAYNEQFF
NA	TRBV7-2	15	TRBJ1-1	TRBD1	TGTGCCAGCAGCCCAGGGACAGGCCAGAACACTGAAGCTTTCTTT	CASSPGTGQNTEAFF
NA	TRBV6-5	12	TRBJ1-4	NA	TGTGCCAGCAGTTTAGTGGAGGAAAAACTGTTTTTT	CASSLVEEKLFF
NA	TRBV6-5	13	TRBJ1-5	NA	TGTGCCAGCAGCGACGGGGGATATCAGCCCCAGCATTTT	CASSDGGYQPQHF
NA	TRBV19	15	TRBJ2-5	TRBD2	TGTGCCAGTAGGCTAACTAGCGGGAATGCGGAGACCCAGTACTTC	CASRLTSGNAETQYF
NA	TRBV19	14	TRBJ2-2	TRBD1	TGTGCCAGTAGTGCGACAGGGGGAACCGGGGAGCTGTTTTTT	CASSATGGTGELFF
NA	TRBV7-8	18	TRBJ2-7	TRBD1	TGTGCCAGCAGCTTAGGAGTCGGGCAGGGGGCCCTTATCTACGAGCAGTACTTC	CASSLGVGQGALIYEQYF
NA	TRBV28	16	TRBJ2-5	TRBD2	TGTGCCAGCAAGGGGACTAGCGGGACCTACCAAGAGACCCAGTACTTC	CASKGTSGTYQETQYF